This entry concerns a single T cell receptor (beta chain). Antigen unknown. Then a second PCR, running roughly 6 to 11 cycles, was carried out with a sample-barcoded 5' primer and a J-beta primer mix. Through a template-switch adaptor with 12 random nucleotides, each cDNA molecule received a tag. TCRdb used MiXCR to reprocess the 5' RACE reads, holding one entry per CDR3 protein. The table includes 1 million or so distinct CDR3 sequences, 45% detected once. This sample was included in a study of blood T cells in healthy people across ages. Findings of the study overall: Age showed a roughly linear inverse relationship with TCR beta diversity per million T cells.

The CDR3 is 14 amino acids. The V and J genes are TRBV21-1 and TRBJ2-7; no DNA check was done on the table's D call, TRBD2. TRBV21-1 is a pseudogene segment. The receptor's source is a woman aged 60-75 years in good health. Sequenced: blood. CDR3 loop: CASSKREKFREQYF. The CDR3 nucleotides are TGTGCCAGCAGCAAGCGGGAGAAGTTCCGGGAGCAGTACTTC.